Sequencing of this T cell receptor beta chain was carried out in a study of cytomegalovirus exposure and HLA in healthy donors. Whole-study results and caveats: The study put some 150 TCR beta chains on its list as cytomegalovirus-associated. Whilst most TCR sequences proved rare, a subset of public TCRs occurred across many donors. Accurate prediction of most subjects' HLA-A and HLA-B alleles from TCR beta sequences was reported. A later analysis linked 16,951 TCR beta sequences to HLA alleles at 0.05 false discovery rate.

Turning to this clone: Its antigen is still unknown.

60 Vbeta and 13 Jbeta primers were used in PCR. Data came from immunoSEQ multiplex PCR; TCRdb stores just in-frame clones and leaves some out. Here the sample spans some 67,000 clones, about 82% being singletons. The TCR originated in a woman aged 25 to 39 in good health and CMV-seronegative. The sequencing input was PBMCs.

DNA for the CDR3: TGTGCCTGGAGGGGGGGTAATTCACCCCTCCACTTT. Protein product: CAWRGGNSPLHF. The rearrangement joins TRBV30 to TRBJ1-6, with D possibly matching TRBD1 (5 bases). Between the trimmed V and J ends, which lost 3 bases and 6 bases, there was a span of 6 bases. The CDR3 is 12 amino acids. Per the germline V gene, CDR1 is GTSNPN and CDR2 is SVGIG (reference sequence).